A single sample gave rise to the 15 T cell receptor beta chains below, sequenced in a study of blood T cells in healthy people across ages. It was with a sample-barcoded 5' primer and a J-beta primer mix that a second PCR of roughly 7 to 12 cycles was run. MiXCR, run by TCRdb on the 5' RACE reads, gives a single entry per CDR3 protein. The data contain 1,300,000 or so distinct CDR3 sequences, almost 60% of them singletons. Specimen: blood. These receptors originate from a man aged 18 to 35 in good health.

This rearrangement joins TRBV5-4 to TRBJ2-3, with 7 positions matching TRBD2. V gave up 2 bases and J gave up 0 bases; unmatched junction bases: 9. The CDR3 is made up of 17 amino acids. CDR1 and CDR2 (germline): SGHNT, YYREEE (reference sequence). CDR3 in amino acids: CASSLAGRVSSTDTQYF. CDR3 DNA sequence: TGTGCCAGCAGCTTAGCGGGGAGGGTCTCTAGCACAGATACGCAGTATTTT.

The chain couples TRBV11-1 to TRBJ2-3; D is possibly TRBD1 or TRBD2 (5 bases each). The CDR3 has 17 amino acids. Deletions cut 2 bases from V and 4 bases from J, with 19 bases between. In germline, CDR1 is SGHAT, CDR2 FQDESV (reference sequence). CDR3 region: CASSLYSVGVSADTQYF. CDR3 DNA sequence: TGTGCCAGCAGCTTATATTCCGTGGGGGTGAGCGCAGATACGCAGTATTTT.

In this sample, this clonotype turned up a few times. This rearrangement joins TRBV3-1 to TRBJ2-7, with D perhaps TRBD2 (6 bases). CDR3 length: 15 residues. V lost 5 bases and J lost 4, with 18 bases in between. Germline V gives CDR1 LGHDT, CDR2 YNNKEL (reference sequence). The CDR3 region is CASSDPGTSAYEQYF. The CDR3 DNA is TGTGCCAGCAGCGATCCCGGGACTTCAGCTTACGAGCAGTACTTC.

The chain uses TRBV6-9 and TRBJ2-3, with D perhaps TRBD2 (5 bases). This CDR3 contains 13 residues. With 2 bases removed from V and 5 bases from J, the gap between germline ends came to 8 bases. Germline V CDR1 and CDR2: MNHGY, SVAAGI. As DNA, the CDR3 is TGTGCCAGCAGTTATGACCGGGGAGATACGCAGTATTTT. Translation: CASSYDRGDTQYF.

This chain links TRBV7-9 with TRBJ2-3; no clear D gene. Germline V CDR1 and CDR2: SEHNR, FQNEAQ (reference sequence). The CDR3 runs 12 residues. The V and J ends lost 2 bases and 7 bases respectively, with 7 bases between them. The CDR3 loop reads CASSLNPNTQYF. CDR3 nucleotides: TGTGCCAGCAGCTTAAATCCGAATACGCAGTATTTT. Looking up the rest from reference TRBV7-9 and TRBJ2-3 gives the full variable domain: DTGVSQNPRHKITKRGQNVTFRCDPISEHNRLYWYRQTLGQGPEFLTYFQNEAQLEKSRLLSDRFSAERPKGSFSTLEIQRTEQGDSAMYLCASSLNPNTQYFGPGTRLTVL.

This clonotype was detected a few times. This chain connects TRBV5-1 to TRBJ2-3; weak D call: TRBD2 (6 bases). Germline CDR1 and CDR2: SGHRS and YFSETQ. The length of the CDR3 is 16 residues. Trimming pared 5 bases from V and 1 base from J, leaving 17 bases between. CDR3 sequence (DNA): TGCGCCAGCAGTCCTAAGGAGGCTAGCGGCACAGATACGCAGTATTTT. Amino acids: CASSPKEASGTDTQYF.

In its sample, this clonotype was seen a few times. V gene TRBV29-1 combines with J gene TRBJ2-3; the D gene is possibly TRBD2 (6 bases). CDR3 length: 13 amino acids. V gave up 2 bases and J gave up 4 bases, with 10 bases separating them. Germline assignment: CDR1 SQVTM and CDR2 ANQGSEA. This CDR3 is CSVERRDSDTQYF. CDR3 nucleotide sequence: TGCAGCGTTGAACGCAGGGACTCAGATACGCAGTATTTT.

The V call is TRBV20-1, the J call TRBJ2-7; D gene uncertain. The CDR3 extends over 10 amino acids. CDR1 is DFQATT, CDR2 SNEGSKA, per germline (reference sequence). Trimming cost V 2 bases and J 7 bases, with 6 bases left between them. CDR3 sequence reads: CSARLEEQYF. The DNA for the CDR3 is TGCAGTGCTAGACTTGAGGAGCAGTACTTC.

This clonotype showed up just a few times. The gene calls are TRBV3-1 and TRBJ2-1; possible D gene TRBD1, 5 bases. Deletions cut 4 bases from V and 5 bases from J, with 9 bases between. Per germline, CDR1 LGHDT and CDR2 YNNKEL (reference sequence). This CDR3 has 13 amino acids. Written as DNA, the CDR3 is TGTGCCAGCAGCCCCGACAGCCACAATGAGCAGTTCTTC. The encoded protein is CASSPDSHNEQFF.

J is TRBJ2-5 and V is TRBV4-1; D gene uncertain. Germline-derived CDR1 and CDR2 are MGHRA and YSYEKL. The CDR3 is made up of 15 amino acids. The ends were cut back, 0 bases at V and 5 bases at J, with 13 bases in the middle. CDR3 protein: CASSQDSGVGETQYF. Here the CDR3 DNA reads TGCGCCAGCAGCCAAGACTCAGGAGTAGGGGAGACCCAGTACTTC.

This clonotype has a single count. In nucleotides, the CDR3 is TGCGCCAGCATCTCGGGGGGCACTGAAGCTTTCTTT. This gives the protein CASISGGTEAFF. The chain recombines TRBV4-1 with TRBJ1-1, with D maybe TRBD1 (5 bases). This CDR3 region has 12 residues. V dropped 7 bases and J dropped 4 bases, with 10 bases sitting between them. Germline V lookup: CDR1 MGHRA, CDR2 YSYEKL.

The V and J genes are TRBV14 and TRBJ1-4; D is undetermined. CDR1 and CDR2 (germline): SGHDN, FVKESK. Trimming pared 4 bases from V and 4 bases from J, leaving 16 bases between. The CDR3 loop spans 16 amino acids. CDR3: CASSLTGPQINEKLFF. The CDR3, as DNA: TGTGCCAGCAGCCTCACCGGGCCTCAAATTAATGAAAAACTGTTTTTT. Together with reference TRBV14 and TRBJ1-4, the CDR3 gives the full variable domain: EAGVTQFPSHSVIEKGQTVTLRCDPISGHDNLYWYRRVMGKEIKFLLHFVKESKQDESGMPNNRFLAERTGGTYSTLKVQPAELEDSGVYFCASSLTGPQINEKLFFGSGTQLSVL.

Of note for this clonotype: Likely a read error: the CDR3 ends without its conserved phenylalanine or tryptophan. The V gene is TRBV11-2, the J gene TRBJ2-7; D is unresolved. V gave up 5 bases and J gave up 0 bases, with 8 bases separating them. The CDR3 has 13 amino acids. The germline gives CDR1 SGHAT, CDR2 FQNNGV. This chain's CDR3 is CASSPWASYEQYL. CDR3 DNA sequence: TGTGCCAGCAGCCCCTGGGCCTCCTACGAGCAGTACCTC.

This clonotype appeared once. The chain employs TRBV20-1 and TRBJ2-3, with 13 positions matching TRBD2. This CDR3 is 16 amino acids long. Germline loops: CDR1 DFQATT, CDR2 SNEGSKA (reference sequence). V shed 6 bases, J shed 0 bases, and the junction held 6 bases outside the gene matches. The CDR3 DNA is TGCAGTGCCAGCGGACTAGCGGGGGAGAGCACAGATACGCAGTATTTT. Amino acids: CSASGLAGESTDTQYF.

The chain has TRBV4-3 and TRBJ2-7; 7 bases fit TRBD1. The CDR3 sequence is 15 residues long. V dropped 1 base and J dropped 4; count of bases not matched to a gene: 7. Germline-derived CDR1 and CDR2 are LGHNA and YSLEER. CDR3 in DNA: TGCGCCAGCAGCCAAGGGTTGGGCAGGGGGTACGAGCAGTACTTC. Amino acid sequence: CASSQGLGRGYEQYF.